The 13 T cell receptor beta chains below were found in one sample sequenced in a study of blood T cell repertoires in COVID-19. Repertoires were generated with immunoSEQ multiplex PCR, while TCRdb's copy carries only in-frame clones and drops some. The sample holds some 200,000 clones, approximately 78% seen once. The sequenced sample was peripheral blood. Source of these receptors: a woman aged 65 to 85 with COVID-19, enrolled during active disease.

V gene TRBV2 combines with J gene TRBJ1-5; D uncertain. Trimming left V 5 bases short and J 0 bases short, with 5 bases between. There are 13 residues in the CDR3. Germline-derived CDR1 and CDR2 are SNHLY and FYNNEI. CDR3 in amino acids: CASSRLSNQPQHF. In DNA, the CDR3 is TGTGCCAGCAGTAGACTTAGCAATCAGCCCCAGCATTTT.

CDR3 amino acids: CATGGVADTQYF. The CDR3 DNA sequence: TGTGCCACGGGGGGAGTAGCAGATACGCAGTATTTT. This sequence joins TRBV6-5 and TRBJ2-3; 7 nucleotides align to TRBD2. Germline loops: CDR1 MNHEY, CDR2 SVGAGI. Germline trimming cut 10 bases from V and 4 bases from J; bases unmatched to any gene: 5. The CDR3 contains 12 residues.

The chain's CDR3 is CASKPRSGSSDEQYF. CDR3 sequence (DNA): TGTGCCAGTAAGCCTCGAAGCGGGAGTTCGGACGAGCAGTACTTC. The gene calls are TRBV2 and TRBJ2-7; TRBD2 matches at 8 bases. CDR3 length: 15 amino acids. Trimming removed 9 bases from V and 5 bases from J; junction bases left unmatched: 15. Germline-derived CDR1 and CDR2 are SNHLY and FYNNEI.

The V call is TRBV29-1, the J call TRBJ2-5, with 8 bases aligning to TRBD1. Looked up from germline, CDR1 is SQVTM and CDR2 is ANQGSEA. The CDR3 has 13 amino acids. Unmatched junction bases numbered 3, after V lost 3 bases and J lost 3 bases. Here the CDR3 reads CSVDWTGKETQYF. The CDR3 bases are TGCAGCGTTGACTGGACAGGGAAAGAGACCCAGTACTTC.

The chain has TRBV6-6 and TRBJ2-2; perhaps TRBD1 as D (6 bases). The CDR3 totals 14 residues. V was cut by 6 bases and J by 3 bases, with 11 bases left in between. From germline, CDR1 is MNHNY and CDR2 SVGAGI (reference sequence). CDR3 nucleotide sequence: TGTGCCAGCAGACAGGGCTCGGACACCGGGGAGCTGTTTTTT. Translation gives CASRQGSDTGELFF.

This sequence joins TRBV5-4 and TRBJ1-1, with TRBD1 matching over 9 bases. The CDR3 consists of 16 residues. Trimming at V came to 4 bases and at J to 2 bases, leaving 9 bases not matched to a gene. Germline V gene data show CDR1 as SGHNT and CDR2 as YYREEE (reference sequence). In nucleotides, the CDR3 is TGTGCCAGCAGCCCTACCCCGGGACAGGGTAACACTGAAGCTTTCTTT. Protein sequence: CASSPTPGQGNTEAFF.

As concerns this clone: Within the sample, other DNA sequences also encode this same CDR3. This chain connects TRBV4-1 to TRBJ1-2; the D gene is possibly TRBD1 (5 bases). The CDR3 runs 13 residues. V lost 4 bases to trimming and J lost 2 bases, with 8 bases between them. CDR1 is MGHRA, CDR2 YSYEKL, per germline. In DNA form, the CDR3 reads TGCGCCAGCAGCCCCGGGGGAAACTATGGCTACACCTTC. As protein: CASSPGGNYGYTF.

The V gene is TRBV5-1, the J gene TRBJ1-4; 7 bases map to TRBD1. With 1 base clipped from V and 5 bases from J, the junction kept 5 bases outside the gene matches. Germline V CDR1 and CDR2: SGHRS, YFSETQ. CDR3 length: 15 amino acids. CDR3 in amino acids: CASSLTTGTNEKLFF. CDR3 DNA sequence: TGCGCCAGCAGCTTGACGACAGGGACGAATGAAAAACTGTTTTTT.

CDR3 in amino acids: CASTPGDRGHEQYF. CDR3 coding DNA: TGTGCCAGCACCCCGGGGGACAGGGGCCACGAGCAGTACTTC. This chain links TRBV11-2 with TRBJ2-7, with 10 bases fitting TRBD1. With V trimmed by 7 bases and J by 5 bases, 8 bases remained unmatched. The CDR3 is 14 amino acids. Germline CDR1 is SGHAT and CDR2 is FQNNGV. The complete variable domain, with remaining parts taken from reference TRBV11-2 and TRBJ2-7, reads EAGVAQSPRYKIIEKRQSVAFWCNPISGHATLYWYQQILGQGPKLLIQFQNNGVVDDSQLPKDRFSAERLKGVDSTLKIQPAKLEDSAVYLCASTPGDRGHEQYFGPGTRLTVT.

This rearrangement joins TRBV5-6 to TRBJ2-1; 10 bases line up with TRBD2. With V trimmed by 3 bases and J by 3 bases, 6 bases remained unmatched. Per the germline V gene, CDR1 is SGHDT and CDR2 is YYEEEE. CDR3 length equals 16 residues. The CDR3 sequence is CASSWEPSGSYNEQFF. CDR3 DNA: TGTGCCAGCAGCTGGGAACCTAGCGGGAGCTACAATGAGCAGTTCTTC.

The count of this clone is one. Written as DNA, the CDR3 is TGCGCCAGCAGCTCGGGACAGGGGTCATCCTACGAGCAGTACTTC. Protein product: CASSSGQGSSYEQYF. The rearrangement uses TRBV5-1 and TRBJ2-7; TRBD1 matches 10 bases. Germline values: CDR1 SGHRS, CDR2 YFSETQ. Germline trimming cut 3 bases from V and 1 base from J; bases unmatched to any gene: 4. The CDR3 is 15 amino acids.

This chain links TRBV24-1 with TRBJ2-5; TRBD2 aligns across 7 bases. This CDR3 is 14 amino acids long. J gave up 5 bases and V 2 bases, and 4 bases lay outside the gene matches. CDR1 KGHDR and CDR2 SFDVKD come from the germline V gene. CDR3 in amino acids: CATSDSAGRETQYF. CDR3 sequence (DNA): TGTGCCACCAGTGATTCAGCGGGACGGGAGACCCAGTACTTC.

Ten or more counts support this clone. J is TRBJ1-1 and V is TRBV6-6; D call uncertain. The V and J ends lost 6 bases and 1 base respectively, with 15 bases between them. The CDR3 is made up of 15 amino acids. Looked up from germline, CDR1 is MNHNY and CDR2 is SVGAGI (reference sequence). CDR3 loop: CASSLPLAGNTEAFF. The CDR3 nucleotides read TGTGCCAGCAGCCTACCCCTCGCGGGGAACACTGAAGCTTTCTTT.